This TCR beta chain was found in a study of T cells in Graves' hyperthyroidism and ophthalmopathy. This clonotype was seen at least ten times. Germline-derived CDR1 and CDR2 are GTSNPN and SVGIG (reference sequence). V was cut by 4 bases and J by 0 bases, with 12 bases left in between. The CDR3 covers 14 residues. Amplification of TCR beta CDR3 regions used RNA as the template. In the first-round RT-PCR of the TCR CDR3, the HTBI primer set was used. One entry per CDR3 protein, called by TCRdb with MiXCR from the multiplex PCR reads. This table has hundreds of thousands of distinct CDR3 sequences, 14% appearing once.

The sample taken for sequencing was blood. The receptor was isolated from a woman aged 25 to 39 with Graves' hyperthyroidism that later progressed to Graves' ophthalmopathy. The rearrangement uses TRBV30 and TRBJ1-2, with D possibly matching TRBD1 (6 bases). This CDR3 reads CAWTRRGANYGYTF. CDR3 nucleotides: TGTGCCTGGACACGCAGGGGAGCTAACTATGGCTACACCTTC.